This passage covers 25 T cell receptor beta chains from one sample sequenced in a study of OX40 agonist ivuxolimab in advanced cancers. The protocol was immunoSEQ multiplex PCR, while the TCRdb copy is restricted to in-frame clones and leaves out a portion. Here the sample spans about 82,000 clones, just over 85% being singletons. The specimen comprised CD4+ or CD8+ T cells sorted from blood, sampled in a trial of the OX40 agonist ivuxolimab. The receptors derive from an adult with an advanced solid tumor such as melanoma, head and neck, liver or kidney cancer.

The V and J genes are TRBV15 and TRBJ1-4; no definite D call. V dropped 0 bases and J dropped 7 bases, with 6 bases sitting between them. The germline V gene encodes CDR1 LNHNV and CDR2 YYDKDF (reference sequence). The CDR3 spans 13 residues. The CDR3 spells CATSRDLREKLFF. The DNA of the CDR3 is TGTGCCACCAGCAGAGATCTCCGTGAAAAACTGTTTTTT.

V and J are TRBV4-3 and TRBJ2-5; 8 bases map to TRBD1. The V and J ends lost 0 bases and 5 bases, in that order; junction bases with no gene match: 11. The CDR3 has 17 residues. CDR1 and CDR2 (germline): LGHNA, YSLEER. CDR3 sequence: CASSQEILTGAGETQYF. The CDR3 bases are TGCGCCAGCAGCCAAGAGATACTGACAGGGGCCGGGGAGACCCAGTACTTC.

The chain carries TRBV7-2 and TRBJ1-4; D might be TRBD1 (5 bases). Looked up from germline, CDR1 is SGHTA and CDR2 is FQGNSA. CDR3 length equals 13 residues. V lost 5 bases to trimming and J lost 10 bases, with 14 bases between them. The CDR3 here is CASSPQGLRKLFF. The DNA for the CDR3 is TGTGCCAGCAGCCCCCAGGGACTTCGAAAACTGTTTTTT.

The gene calls are TRBV5-4 and TRBJ1-4; 9 bases fit TRBD1. CDR3 length equals 14 residues. The junction had 8 bases not matched to a gene; V was cut back by 4 bases and J by 10 bases. Germline V gives CDR1 SGHNT, CDR2 YYREEE (reference sequence). CDR3 sequence reads: CASSTGQGTGKLFF. The CDR3 DNA sequence: TGTGCCAGCAGCACGGGACAGGGAACCGGAAAACTGTTTTTT.

V usage is TRBV6-1 and J usage is TRBJ2-1, with 7 bases matching TRBD2. The CDR3 length is 12 residues. J was trimmed by 7 bases and V by 8 bases; bases with no gene match: 5. Germline values: CDR1 MNHNS, CDR2 SASEGT. The CDR3 loop is CASGAGMNEQFF. The CDR3, as DNA: TGTGCCAGCGGAGCGGGAATGAATGAGCAGTTCTTC.

J is TRBJ2-1 and V is TRBV4-3, with D maybe TRBD1 (6 bases). Looked up from germline, CDR1 is LGHNA and CDR2 is YSLEER. The V gene lost 5 bases and the J gene lost 0 bases, with 17 bases spanning the gap. This CDR3 has 17 residues. CDR3 loop: CASSSTQTGSSYNEQFF. The CDR3 nucleotides are TGCGCCAGCAGCTCGACTCAGACAGGAAGCTCCTACAATGAGCAGTTCTTC.

The chain combines TRBV18 with TRBJ1-5, with D tentatively TRBD1 (6 bases). Germline V gene sequence: CDR1 KGHSH, CDR2 LQKENI. There are 14 residues in the CDR3. Trimming took off 5 bases at V and 1 base at J, with 9 bases between the two ends. CDR3 in amino acids: CASSNQGSNQPQHF. DNA of the CDR3: TGTGCCAGCTCAAATCAGGGGAGCAATCAGCCCCAGCATTTT.

The V gene is TRBV18, the J gene TRBJ2-2, with D tentatively TRBD1 (6 bases). Per the germline V gene, CDR1 is KGHSH and CDR2 is LQKENI. This CDR3 region has 15 residues. Between the trimmed V and J ends, which lost 2 bases and 1 base, there was a span of 8 bases. CDR3 in amino acids: CASSPRGQNTGELFF. The CDR3 nucleotides read TGTGCCAGCTCACCAAGGGGACAGAACACCGGGGAGCTGTTTTTT.

The chain is built from TRBV29-1 and TRBJ1-2; D might be TRBD1 (6 bases). This CDR3 has 13 residues. The V gene's germline CDR1 is SQVTM and CDR2 ANQGSEA. Trimming took off 4 bases at V and 7 bases at J, with 16 bases between the two ends. The CDR3 DNA reads TGCAGCGTTGTCACGGCAGGGGACGGTGGCTACACCTTC. Residues: CSVVTAGDGGYTF.

In this sample, this clone turned up once. The V gene is TRBV28, the J gene TRBJ1-3; D possibly corresponds to TRBD1 (6 bases). Deletions cut 4 bases from V and 6 bases from J, with 13 bases between. The CDR3 is 14 residues long. CDR1 MDHEN and CDR2 SYDVKM come from the germline V gene. This chain's CDR3 is CASSSMGGLNTIYF. CDR3 DNA: TGTGCCAGCAGTTCCATGGGGGGCTTAAACACCATATATTTT.

This chain connects TRBV30 to TRBJ1-1; D ambiguous. Per germline, CDR1 GTSNPN and CDR2 SVGIG (reference sequence). CDR3 length equals 13 residues. V gave up 3 bases and J gave up 6 bases, with 14 bases separating them. CDR3 sequence: CAWRRGGIAEAFF. The CDR3 DNA reads TGTGCCTGGAGAAGAGGCGGGATTGCTGAAGCTTTCTTT.

This chain uses TRBV15 with TRBJ2-5; possibly TRBD2 for D (7 bases). V was cut by 8 bases and J by 5 bases, with 15 bases left in between. The V gene's germline CDR1 is LNHNV and CDR2 YYDKDF (reference sequence). The CDR3 runs 13 residues. The CDR3 DNA is TGTGCCACCCTGCGGGGGCAGGGTGAGACCCAGTACTTC. This encodes CATLRGQGETQYF.

The chain is built from TRBV6-1 and TRBJ2-2; TRBD1 matches 10 bases. The CDR3 is made up of 15 amino acids. The V gene's germline CDR1 is MNHNS and CDR2 SASEGT. V dropped 7 bases and J dropped 5; count of bases not matched to a gene: 7. The CDR3 DNA reads as TGTGCCAGCATCTTGACAGGGGGCTTTACCGGGGAGCTGTTTTTT. Its translation is CASILTGGFTGELFF.

The chain employs TRBV28 and TRBJ1-5; 12 positions agree with TRBD1. The J segment lost 2 bases and the V segment lost 5 bases, leaving 7 bases of the junction unmatched. CDR3 length: 17 amino acids. CDR1 is MDHEN, CDR2 SYDVKM, per germline. CDR3 DNA: TGTGCCAGCAGTACGGGACAGGGGGCAGAGGGCAATCAGCCCCAGCATTTT. It translates to CASSTGQGAEGNQPQHF.

The V call is TRBV28, the J call TRBJ2-7; D unclear. Trimming left V 10 bases short and J 5 bases short, with 21 bases between. Germline lookup yields CDR1 MDHEN and CDR2 SYDVKM. The CDR3 consists of 14 residues. The CDR3 loop is CAIRKWQNVNEQYF. The CDR3 bases are TGTGCCATCCGAAAGTGGCAGAACGTGAACGAGCAGTACTTC.

V usage is TRBV30 and J usage is TRBJ2-7, with TRBD2 identical over 10 bases. The CDR3 length is 13 residues. Germline CDR1 and CDR2: GTSNPN and SVGIG (reference sequence). The ends lost 8 bases at V and 0 bases at J; junction bases unmatched: 4. The CDR3 DNA sequence: TGTGCCAGACGGACTAGCGGCTCCTACGAGCAGTACTTC. It is translated as CARRTSGSYEQYF.

The V call is TRBV10-1, the J call TRBJ2-7; no firm D call. Trimming stripped 6 bases from V and 0 bases from J, with 12 bases between. Germline values: CDR1 WNHNN, CDR2 SYGVQD (reference sequence). The CDR3 has 14 amino acids. The CDR3 spells CASRIPRSSYEQYF. Written as DNA, the CDR3 is TGCGCCAGCAGGATTCCACGGAGCTCCTACGAGCAGTACTTC.

The J gene is TRBJ2-3, the V gene TRBV5-4; TRBD1 agrees at 10 bases. The ends lost 0 bases at V and 4 bases at J; junction bases unmatched: 5. CDR3 length equals 16 residues. Looked up from germline, CDR1 is SGHNT and CDR2 is YYREEE (reference sequence). The CDR3 spells CASSLGGQGRSDTQYF. DNA of the CDR3: TGTGCCAGCAGCTTGGGGGGACAGGGGAGATCAGATACGCAGTATTTT.

The chain carries TRBV6-1 and TRBJ2-7; 7 bases map to TRBD2. The germline CDR1 and CDR2 sequences are MNHNS and SASEGT. CDR3 length: 12 amino acids. V was clipped by 7 bases and J by 7 bases; unmatched bases: 7. In nucleotides, the CDR3 is TGTGCCAGCACTCCCACGGGGGGTGAGCAGTACTTC. Residues: CASTPTGGEQYF.

The J gene is TRBJ2-7, the V gene TRBV7-2; the D is unclear. Germline lookup yields CDR1 SGHTA and CDR2 FQGNSA. The CDR3 has 15 amino acids. The V and J ends lost 1 base and 6 bases respectively, with 16 bases between them. The chain's CDR3 is CASSLVVGPSAEQYF. Written as DNA, the CDR3 is TGTGCCAGCAGCTTAGTTGTAGGGCCTTCGGCCGAGCAGTACTTC.

The chain recombines TRBV11-2 with TRBJ2-1, with D maybe TRBD2 (5 bases). Per the germline V gene, CDR1 is SGHAT and CDR2 is FQNNGV. The CDR3 has 14 amino acids. V was shortened by 5 bases and J by 7 bases, with 15 bases between the two germline ends. The CDR3 DNA is TGTGCCAGCAGCCGGACGGGGTCTGGGAATGAGCAGTTCTTC. Translated, it gives CASSRTGSGNEQFF.

This clone was picked up a small number of times. This chain connects TRBV19 to TRBJ2-7, with TRBD2 matching 9 bases. The CDR3 contains 15 residues. CDR1 is LNHDA, CDR2 SQIVND, per germline (reference sequence). The V and J ends lost 8 bases and 1 base, in that order; junction bases with no gene match: 9. CDR3 nucleotides: TGTGCCAGTGGACGTAGCGGGAGCCCTTCCTACGAGCAGTACTTC. Residues: CASGRSGSPSYEQYF.

V and J are TRBV18 and TRBJ2-2; D possibly corresponds to TRBD2 (6 bases). Deletions cut 3 bases from V and 4 bases from J, with 15 bases between. CDR1 is KGHSH and CDR2 is LQKENI in the germline V gene. This CDR3 is 16 amino acids long. The chain's CDR3 is CASSPIGTSLTGELFF. DNA for the CDR3: TGTGCCAGCTCACCTATCGGGACTTCTCTCACCGGGGAGCTGTTTTTT.

This rearrangement joins TRBV27 to TRBJ2-5; 12 bases are a match to TRBD2. This CDR3 region has 15 residues. CDR1 MNHEY and CDR2 SMNVEV come from the germline V gene (reference sequence). The J segment lost 5 bases and the V segment lost 6 bases, leaving 7 bases of the junction unmatched. CDR3 sequence (DNA): TGTGCCAGCAGCGGGCTAGCGGGAGGGCCGGAGACCCAGTACTTC. Its protein is CASSGLAGGPETQYF.

The V call is TRBV28, the J call TRBJ1-3, with D possibly TRBD1 on 6 matching bases. The CDR3 totals 14 residues. V was shortened by 5 bases and J by 4 bases, with 12 bases between the two germline ends. Germline assignment: CDR1 MDHEN and CDR2 SYDVKM. CDR3 protein: CASSRGGSGNTIYF. In nucleotides, the CDR3 is TGTGCCAGCAGTCGAGGGGGTTCCGGAAACACCATATATTTT.